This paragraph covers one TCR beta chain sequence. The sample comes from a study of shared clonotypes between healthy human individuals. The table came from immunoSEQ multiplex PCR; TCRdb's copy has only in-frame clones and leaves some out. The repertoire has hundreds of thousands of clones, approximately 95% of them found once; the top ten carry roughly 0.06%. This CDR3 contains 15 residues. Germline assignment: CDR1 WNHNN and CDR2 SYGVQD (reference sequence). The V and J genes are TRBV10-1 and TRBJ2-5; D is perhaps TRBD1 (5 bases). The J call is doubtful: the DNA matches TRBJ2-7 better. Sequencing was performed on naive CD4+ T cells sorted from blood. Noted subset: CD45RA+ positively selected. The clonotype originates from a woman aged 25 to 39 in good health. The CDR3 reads CASSEQGSARYEQYF. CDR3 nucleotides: TGCGCCAGCAGTGAGCAGGGATCGGCCCGCTACGAGCAGTACTTC.